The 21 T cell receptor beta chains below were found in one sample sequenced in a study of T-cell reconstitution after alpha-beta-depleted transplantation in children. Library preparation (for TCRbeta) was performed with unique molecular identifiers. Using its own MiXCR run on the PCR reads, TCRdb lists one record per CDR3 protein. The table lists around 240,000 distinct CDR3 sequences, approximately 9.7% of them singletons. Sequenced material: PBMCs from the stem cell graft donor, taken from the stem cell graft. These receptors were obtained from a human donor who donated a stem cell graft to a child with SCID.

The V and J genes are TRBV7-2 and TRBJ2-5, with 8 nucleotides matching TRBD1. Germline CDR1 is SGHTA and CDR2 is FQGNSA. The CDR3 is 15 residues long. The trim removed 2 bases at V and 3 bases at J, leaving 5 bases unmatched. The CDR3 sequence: CASSLPQGAKETQYF. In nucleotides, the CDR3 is TGTGCCAGCAGCTTACCGCAGGGGGCCAAAGAGACCCAGTACTTC.

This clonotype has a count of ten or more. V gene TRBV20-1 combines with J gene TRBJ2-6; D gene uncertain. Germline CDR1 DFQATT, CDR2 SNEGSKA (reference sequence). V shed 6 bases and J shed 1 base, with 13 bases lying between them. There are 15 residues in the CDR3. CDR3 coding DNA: TGCAGTGCCTGGGATATGAGGTCTGGGGCCAACGTCCTGACTTTC. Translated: CSAWDMRSGANVLTF.

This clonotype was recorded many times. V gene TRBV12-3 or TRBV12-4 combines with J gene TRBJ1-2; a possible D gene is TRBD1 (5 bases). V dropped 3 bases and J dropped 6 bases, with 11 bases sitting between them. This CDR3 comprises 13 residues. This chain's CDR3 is CASSFGGEDGYTF. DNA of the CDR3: TGTGCCAGCAGTTTTGGAGGGGAGGATGGCTACACCTTC.

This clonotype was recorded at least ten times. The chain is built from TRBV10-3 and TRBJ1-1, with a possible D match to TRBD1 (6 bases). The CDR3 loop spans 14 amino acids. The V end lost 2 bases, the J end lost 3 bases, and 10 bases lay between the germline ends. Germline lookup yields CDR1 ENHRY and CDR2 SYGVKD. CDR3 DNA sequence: TGTGCCATCAGTGAGAAACAGGGTCACACTGAAGCTTTCTTT. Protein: CAISEKQGHTEAFF.

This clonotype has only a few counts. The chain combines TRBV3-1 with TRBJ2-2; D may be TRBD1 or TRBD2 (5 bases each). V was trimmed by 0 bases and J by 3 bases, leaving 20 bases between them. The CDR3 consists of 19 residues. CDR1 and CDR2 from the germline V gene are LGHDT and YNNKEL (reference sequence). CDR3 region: CASSQERARGVRDTGELFF. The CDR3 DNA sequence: TGTGCCAGCAGCCAAGAGAGGGCGCGAGGGGTTCGCGACACCGGGGAGCTGTTTTTT.

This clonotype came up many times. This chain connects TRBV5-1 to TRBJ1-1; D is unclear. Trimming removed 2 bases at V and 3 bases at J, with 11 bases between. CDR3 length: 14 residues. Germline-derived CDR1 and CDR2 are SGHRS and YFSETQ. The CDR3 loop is CASSFAEGDTEAFF. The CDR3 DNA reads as TGCGCCAGCAGCTTTGCAGAGGGAGACACTGAAGCTTTCTTT.

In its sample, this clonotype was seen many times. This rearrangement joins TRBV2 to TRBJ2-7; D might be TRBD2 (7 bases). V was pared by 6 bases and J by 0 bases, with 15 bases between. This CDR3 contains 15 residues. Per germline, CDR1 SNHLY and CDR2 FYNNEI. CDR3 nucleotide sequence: TGTGCCAGCAGAGTAGGGGGGGGTCGCTCCTACGAGCAGTACTTC. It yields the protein CASRVGGGRSYEQYF.

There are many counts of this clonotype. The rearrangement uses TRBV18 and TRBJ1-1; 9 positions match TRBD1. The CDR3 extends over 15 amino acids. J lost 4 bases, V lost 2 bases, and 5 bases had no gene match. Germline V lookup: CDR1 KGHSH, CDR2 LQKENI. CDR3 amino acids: CASSPRRQGGTEAFF. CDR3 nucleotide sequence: TGTGCCAGCTCACCAAGAAGACAGGGGGGCACTGAAGCTTTCTTT.

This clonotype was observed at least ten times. CDR3 protein: CRANRGSGAAGTEAFF. The CDR3 bases are TGCAGGGCCAACCGTGGGTCGGGGGCGGCAGGTACTGAAGCTTTCTTT. The V call is TRBV20-1, the J call TRBJ1-1; TRBD1 might be the D (6 bases). In germline, CDR1 is DFQATT, CDR2 SNEGSKA (reference sequence). CDR3 length equals 16 residues.

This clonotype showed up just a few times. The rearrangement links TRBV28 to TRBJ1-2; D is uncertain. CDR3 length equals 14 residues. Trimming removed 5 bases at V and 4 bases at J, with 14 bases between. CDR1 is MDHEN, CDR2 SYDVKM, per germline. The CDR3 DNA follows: TGTGCCAGCAGTCTTTCGCGGGCATCCTATGGCTACACCTTC. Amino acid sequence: CASSLSRASYGYTF.

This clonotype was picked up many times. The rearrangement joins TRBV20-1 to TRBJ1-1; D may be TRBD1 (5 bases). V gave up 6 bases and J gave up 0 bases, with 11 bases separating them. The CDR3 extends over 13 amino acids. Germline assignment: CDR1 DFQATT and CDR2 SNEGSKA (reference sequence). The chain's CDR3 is CSAAQGVNTEAFF. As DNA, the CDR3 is TGCAGTGCGGCCCAGGGCGTGAACACTGAAGCTTTCTTT.

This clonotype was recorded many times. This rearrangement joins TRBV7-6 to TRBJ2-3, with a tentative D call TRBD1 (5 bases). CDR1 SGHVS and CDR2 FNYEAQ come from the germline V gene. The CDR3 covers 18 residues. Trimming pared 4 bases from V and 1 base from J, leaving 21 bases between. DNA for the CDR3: TGTGCCAGCAGCTGGGAAACAGGCCGCCGTGCGCGCACAGATACGCAGTATTTT. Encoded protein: CASSWETGRRARTDTQYF.

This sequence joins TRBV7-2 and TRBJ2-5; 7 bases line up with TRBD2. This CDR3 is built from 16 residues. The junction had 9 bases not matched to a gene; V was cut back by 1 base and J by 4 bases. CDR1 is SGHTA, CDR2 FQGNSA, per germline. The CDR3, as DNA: TGTGCCAGCAGCTTAGAAATGGCGTCGGGGGGAGAGACCCAGTACTTC. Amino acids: CASSLEMASGGETQYF.

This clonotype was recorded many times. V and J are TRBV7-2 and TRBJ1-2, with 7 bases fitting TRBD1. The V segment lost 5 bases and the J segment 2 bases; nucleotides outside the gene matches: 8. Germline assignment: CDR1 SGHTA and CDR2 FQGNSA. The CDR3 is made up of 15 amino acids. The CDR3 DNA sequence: TGTGCCAGCAGCCTAACACTGACAGGGAACTATGGCTACACCTTC. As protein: CASSLTLTGNYGYTF.

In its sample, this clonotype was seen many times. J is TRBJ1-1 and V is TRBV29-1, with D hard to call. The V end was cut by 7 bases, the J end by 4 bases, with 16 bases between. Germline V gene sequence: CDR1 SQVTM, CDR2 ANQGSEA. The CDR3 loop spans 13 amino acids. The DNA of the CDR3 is TGCAGCGGGTCGGGAGGAGATGGCACTGAAGCTTTCTTT. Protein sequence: CSGSGGDGTEAFF. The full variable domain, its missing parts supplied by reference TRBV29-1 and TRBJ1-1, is SAVISQKPSRDICQRGTSLTIQCQVDSQVTMMFWYRQQPGQSLTLIATANQGSEATYESGFVIDKFPISRPNLTFSTLTVSNMSPEDSSIYLCSGSGGDGTEAFFGQGTRLTVV.

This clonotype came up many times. The CDR3 is CAISRGQGRGTEAFF. In nucleotides, the CDR3 is TGTGCCATCTCGAGGGGCCAGGGGCGCGGTACTGAAGCTTTCTTT. The chain employs TRBV7-2 and TRBJ1-1; a possible D gene is TRBD1 (6 bases). The CDR3 extends over 15 amino acids. The V and J ends lost 10 bases and 5 bases respectively, with 23 bases between them. Germline CDR1 reads SGHTA; CDR2 reads FQGNSA.

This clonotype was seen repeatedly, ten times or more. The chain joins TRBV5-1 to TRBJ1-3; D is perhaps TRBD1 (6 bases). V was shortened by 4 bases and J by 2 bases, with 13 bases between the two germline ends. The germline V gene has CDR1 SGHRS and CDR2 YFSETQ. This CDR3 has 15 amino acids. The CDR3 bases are TGCGCCAGCAGCCCACAGACAGGAGCTGGAAACACCATATATTTT. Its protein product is CASSPQTGAGNTIYF. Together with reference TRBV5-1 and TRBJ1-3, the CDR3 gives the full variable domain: KAGVTQTPRYLIKTRGQQVTLSCSPISGHRSVSWYQQTPGQGLQFLFEYFSETQRNKGNFPGRFSGRQFSNSRSEMNVSTLELGDSALYLCASSPQTGAGNTIYFGEGSWLTVV.

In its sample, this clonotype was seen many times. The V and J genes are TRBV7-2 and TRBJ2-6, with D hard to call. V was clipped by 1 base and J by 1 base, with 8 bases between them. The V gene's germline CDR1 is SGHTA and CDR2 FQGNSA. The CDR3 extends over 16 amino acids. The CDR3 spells CASSLEASSGANVLTF. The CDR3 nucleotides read TGTGCCAGCAGCTTAGAGGCATCATCTGGGGCCAACGTCCTGACTTTC.

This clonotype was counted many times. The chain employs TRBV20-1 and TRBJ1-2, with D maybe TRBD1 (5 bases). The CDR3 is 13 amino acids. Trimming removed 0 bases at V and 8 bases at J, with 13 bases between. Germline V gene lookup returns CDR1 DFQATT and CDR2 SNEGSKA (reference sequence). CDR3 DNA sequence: TGCAGTGCTAGAGATATGAGGGGACGAGGCTACACCTTC. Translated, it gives CSARDMRGRGYTF.

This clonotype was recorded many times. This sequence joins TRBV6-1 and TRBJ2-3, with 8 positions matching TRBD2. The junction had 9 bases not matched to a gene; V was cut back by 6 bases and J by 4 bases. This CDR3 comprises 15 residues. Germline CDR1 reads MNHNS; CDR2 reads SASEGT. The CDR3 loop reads CASSPGLVIADTQYF. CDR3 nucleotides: TGTGCCAGCAGCCCGGGACTAGTAATCGCAGATACGCAGTATTTT.

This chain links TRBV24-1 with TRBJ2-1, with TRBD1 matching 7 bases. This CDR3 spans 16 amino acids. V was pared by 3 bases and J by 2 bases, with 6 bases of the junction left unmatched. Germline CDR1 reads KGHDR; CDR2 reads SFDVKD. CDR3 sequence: CATSDTAGGAYNEQFF. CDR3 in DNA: TGTGCCACCAGTGATACCGCAGGGGGAGCCTACAATGAGCAGTTCTTC.